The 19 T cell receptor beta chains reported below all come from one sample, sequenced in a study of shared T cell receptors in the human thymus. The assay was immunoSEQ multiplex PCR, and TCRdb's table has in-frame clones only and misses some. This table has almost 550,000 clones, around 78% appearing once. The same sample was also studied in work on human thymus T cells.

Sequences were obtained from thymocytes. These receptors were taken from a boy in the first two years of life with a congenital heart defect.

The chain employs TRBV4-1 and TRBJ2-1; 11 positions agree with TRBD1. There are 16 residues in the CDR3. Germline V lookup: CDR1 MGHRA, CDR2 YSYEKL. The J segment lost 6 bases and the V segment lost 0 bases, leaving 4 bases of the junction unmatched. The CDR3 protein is CASSQDGQGACNEQFF. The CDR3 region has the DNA TGCGCCAGCAGCCAAGATGGACAGGGGGCGTGCAATGAGCAGTTCTTC.

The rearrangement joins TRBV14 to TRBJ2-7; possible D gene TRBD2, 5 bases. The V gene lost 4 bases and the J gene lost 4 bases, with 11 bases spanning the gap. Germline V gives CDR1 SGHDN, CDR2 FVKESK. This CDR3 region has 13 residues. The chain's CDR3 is CASSPGLSYEQYF. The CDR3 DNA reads TGTGCCAGCAGCCCAGGACTCAGTTACGAGCAGTACTTC.

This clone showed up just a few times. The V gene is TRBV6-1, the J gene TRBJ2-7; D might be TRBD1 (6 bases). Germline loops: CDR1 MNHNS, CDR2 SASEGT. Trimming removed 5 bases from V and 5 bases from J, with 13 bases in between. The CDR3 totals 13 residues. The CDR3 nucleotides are TGTGCCAGCAGTAGACAGGAAGCGGACGAGCAGTACTTC. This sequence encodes CASSRQEADEQYF.

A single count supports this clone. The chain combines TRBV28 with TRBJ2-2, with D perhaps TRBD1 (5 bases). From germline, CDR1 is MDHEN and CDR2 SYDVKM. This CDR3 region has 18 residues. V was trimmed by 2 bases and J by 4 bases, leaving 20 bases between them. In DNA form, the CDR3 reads TGTGCCAGCAGTTTACCTCATGACTTTAGGGGCGTCACCGGGGAGCTGTTTTTT. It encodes CASSLPHDFRGVTGELFF.

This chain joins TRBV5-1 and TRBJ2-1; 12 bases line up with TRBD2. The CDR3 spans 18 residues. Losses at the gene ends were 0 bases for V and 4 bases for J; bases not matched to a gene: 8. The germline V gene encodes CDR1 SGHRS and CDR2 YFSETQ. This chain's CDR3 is CASSLGLAGGWKYNEQFF. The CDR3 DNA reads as TGCGCCAGCAGCTTGGGGCTAGCGGGAGGGTGGAAGTACAATGAGCAGTTCTTC.

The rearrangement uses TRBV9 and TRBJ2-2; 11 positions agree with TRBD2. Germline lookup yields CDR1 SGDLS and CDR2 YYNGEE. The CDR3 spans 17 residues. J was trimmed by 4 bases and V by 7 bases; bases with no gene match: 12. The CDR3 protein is CASGRGSGRAGTGELFF. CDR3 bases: TGTGCCAGCGGACGGGGTAGCGGGAGGGCCGGCACCGGGGAGCTGTTTTTT. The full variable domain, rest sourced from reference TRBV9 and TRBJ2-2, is DSGVTQTPKHLITATGQRVTLRCSPRSGDLSVYWYQQSLDQGLQFLIQYYNGEERAKGNILERFSAQQFPDLHSELNLSSLELGDSALYFCASGRGSGRAGTGELFFGEGSRLTVL.

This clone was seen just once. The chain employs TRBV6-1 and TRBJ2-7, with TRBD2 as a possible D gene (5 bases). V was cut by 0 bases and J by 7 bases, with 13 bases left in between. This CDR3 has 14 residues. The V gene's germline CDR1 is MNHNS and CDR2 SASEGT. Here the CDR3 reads CASSEAVGAEEQYF. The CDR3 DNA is TGTGCCAGCAGTGAAGCCGTGGGAGCGGAGGAGCAGTACTTC.

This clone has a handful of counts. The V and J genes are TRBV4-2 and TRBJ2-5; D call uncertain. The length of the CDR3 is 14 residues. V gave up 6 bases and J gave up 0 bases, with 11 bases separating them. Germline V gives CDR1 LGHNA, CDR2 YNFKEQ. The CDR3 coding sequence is TGTGCCAGCAGGGAGAGAGAGAACCAAGAGACCCAGTACTTC. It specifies CASRERENQETQYF.

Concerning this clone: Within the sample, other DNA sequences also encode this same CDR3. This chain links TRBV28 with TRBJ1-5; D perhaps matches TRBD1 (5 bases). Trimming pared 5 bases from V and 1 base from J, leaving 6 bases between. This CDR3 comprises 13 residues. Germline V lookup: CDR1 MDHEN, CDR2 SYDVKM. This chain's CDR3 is CASSRGSNQPQHF. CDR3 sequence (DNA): TGTGCCAGCAGTAGGGGAAGCAATCAGCCCCAGCATTTT.

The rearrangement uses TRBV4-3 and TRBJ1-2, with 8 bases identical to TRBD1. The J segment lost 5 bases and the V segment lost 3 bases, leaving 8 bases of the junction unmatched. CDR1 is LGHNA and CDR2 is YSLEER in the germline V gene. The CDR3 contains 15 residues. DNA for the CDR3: TGCGCCAGCAGCCACCAGGGGGCGCGGTGGTATGGCTACACCTTC. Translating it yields CASSHQGARWYGYTF.

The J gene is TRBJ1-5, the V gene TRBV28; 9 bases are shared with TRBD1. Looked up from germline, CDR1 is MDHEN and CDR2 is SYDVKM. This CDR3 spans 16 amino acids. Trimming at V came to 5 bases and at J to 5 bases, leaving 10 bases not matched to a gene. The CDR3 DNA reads TGTGCCAGCAGTGCCCGGGACAGGGAGAAAGATCAGCCCCAGCATTTT. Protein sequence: CASSARDREKDQPQHF.

The CDR3, as DNA: TGCGCCAGCAACAAGAACCGGGGACTAGCGGGAAGGAATGAGCAGTTCTTC. Protein sequence: CASNKNRGLAGRNEQFF. The J gene is TRBJ2-1, the V gene TRBV4-3, with 13 bases aligning to TRBD2. Germline loops: CDR1 LGHNA, CDR2 YSLEER. V was pared by 7 bases and J by 7 bases, with 13 bases of the junction left unmatched. The CDR3 spans 17 residues.

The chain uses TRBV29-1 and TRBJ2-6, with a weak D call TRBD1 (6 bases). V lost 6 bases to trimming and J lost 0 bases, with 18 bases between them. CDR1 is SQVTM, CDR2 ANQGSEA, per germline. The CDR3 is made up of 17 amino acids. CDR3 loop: CSVAGDTSGSGANVLTF. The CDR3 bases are TGCAGCGTCGCCGGGGACACGAGCGGCTCTGGGGCCAACGTCCTGACTTTC.

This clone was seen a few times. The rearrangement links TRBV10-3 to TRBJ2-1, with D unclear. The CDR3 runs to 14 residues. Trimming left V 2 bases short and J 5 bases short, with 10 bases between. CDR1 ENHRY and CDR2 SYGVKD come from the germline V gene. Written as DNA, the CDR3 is TGTGCCATCAGTGAGGGTCAGGAAGACAATGAGCAGTTCTTC. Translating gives CAISEGQEDNEQFF.

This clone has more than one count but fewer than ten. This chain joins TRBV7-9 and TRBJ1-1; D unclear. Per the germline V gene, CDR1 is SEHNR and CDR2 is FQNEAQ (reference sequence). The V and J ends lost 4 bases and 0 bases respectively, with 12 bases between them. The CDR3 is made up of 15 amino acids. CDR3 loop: CASSYRESMNTEAFF. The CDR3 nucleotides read TGTGCCAGCAGCTACAGAGAAAGCATGAACACTGAAGCTTTCTTT.

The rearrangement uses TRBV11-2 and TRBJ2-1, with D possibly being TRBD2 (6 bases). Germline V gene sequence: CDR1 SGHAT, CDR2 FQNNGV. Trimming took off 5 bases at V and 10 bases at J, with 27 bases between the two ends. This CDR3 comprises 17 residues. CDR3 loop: CASSPARSSGCSAEQFF. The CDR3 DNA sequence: TGTGCCAGCAGCCCCGCTCGTAGTAGCGGCTGCTCTGCGGAGCAGTTCTTC.

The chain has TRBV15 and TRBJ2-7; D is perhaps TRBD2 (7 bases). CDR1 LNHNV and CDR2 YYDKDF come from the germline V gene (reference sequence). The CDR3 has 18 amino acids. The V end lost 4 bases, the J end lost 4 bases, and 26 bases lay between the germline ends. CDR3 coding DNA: TGTGCCACCAGCACCCCTCCGGGGGCAGATCGAGCGGGATACGAGCAGTACTTC. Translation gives CATSTPPGADRAGYEQYF.

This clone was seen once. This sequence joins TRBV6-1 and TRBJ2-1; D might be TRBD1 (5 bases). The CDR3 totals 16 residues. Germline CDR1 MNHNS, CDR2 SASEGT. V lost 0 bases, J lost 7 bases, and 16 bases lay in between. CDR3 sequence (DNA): TGTGCCAGCAGTGAAGCGGGGCCGGCTCCTCGGAATGAGCAGTTCTTC. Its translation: CASSEAGPAPRNEQFF.

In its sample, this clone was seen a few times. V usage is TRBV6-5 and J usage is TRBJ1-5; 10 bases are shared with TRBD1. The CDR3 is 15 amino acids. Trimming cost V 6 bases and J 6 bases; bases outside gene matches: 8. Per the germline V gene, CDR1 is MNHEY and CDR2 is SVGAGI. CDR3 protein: CASSQDRGDGQPQHF. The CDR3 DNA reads TGTGCCAGCAGCCAGGACAGGGGGGACGGTCAGCCCCAGCATTTT.